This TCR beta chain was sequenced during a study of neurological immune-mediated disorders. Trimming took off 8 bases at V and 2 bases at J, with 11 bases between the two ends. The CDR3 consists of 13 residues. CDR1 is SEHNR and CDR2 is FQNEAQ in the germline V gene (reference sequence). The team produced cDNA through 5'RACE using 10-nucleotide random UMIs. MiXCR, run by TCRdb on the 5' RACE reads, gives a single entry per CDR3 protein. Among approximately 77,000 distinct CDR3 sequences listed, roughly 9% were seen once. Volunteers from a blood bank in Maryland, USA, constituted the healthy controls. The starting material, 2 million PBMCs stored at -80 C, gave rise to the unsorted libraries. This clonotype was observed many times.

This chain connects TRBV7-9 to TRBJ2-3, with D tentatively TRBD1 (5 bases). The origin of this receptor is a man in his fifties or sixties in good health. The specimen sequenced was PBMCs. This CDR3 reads CASREGATDTQYF. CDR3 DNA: TGTGCCAGCCGAGAAGGGGCCACAGATACGCAGTATTTT.